The present T cell receptor beta chain was sequenced within a study of STAT3 mutations in large granular lymphocyte leukemia. Germline V gene lookup returns CDR1 GTSNPN and CDR2 SVGIG (reference sequence). Trimming took off 1 base at V and 3 bases at J, with 9 bases between the two ends. CDR3 length equals 13 residues. Findings of the study overall: Every T-cell large granular lymphocyte leukemia patient had at least one immunodominant TCR beta clonotype.

On this clone itself: The antigen is undetermined.

The method was immunoSEQ multiplex PCR; TCRdb's version includes in-frame clones alone and lacks a portion of them. The sample lists about 24,000 clones, about 94% occurring once. J is TRBJ2-5 and V is TRBV30; D unresolved. The TCR originated in a man aged 35-49 years with T-cell large granular lymphocyte leukemia. Some clones in this sample may be carry-over from other donors' samples. Sequencing used peripheral blood mononuclear cells. The CDR3, as DNA: TGTGCCTGGAGTGGACTGGTAAAAGAGACCCAGTACTTC. It specifies CAWSGLVKETQYF.